The 25 T cell receptor beta chains listed next were all sequenced from one sample in a study of cytomegalovirus exposure and HLA in healthy donors (dated by TCRdb to the late 2010s). Receptors were amplified or captured by the immunoSEQ multiplex PCR assay. For the multiplex PCR, a mixture combining 60 forward primers for TCR Vbeta segments and 13 reverse primers for TCR Jbeta segments was used. TCRdb provides this immuneACCESS table in a form limited to in-frame rearrangements. Some clones are lacking; in checked studies, under half of them reflect an unresolved V gene, and why the rest are absent is not known. The sample has roughly 160,000 clones on record, around four fifths of them singletons. About 1.3% of the sample rests with the top ten. Sequenced sample: PBMCs. These receptors all stem from a man in his thirties or forties in good health and CMV-seronegative.

This chain joins TRBV7-6 and TRBJ2-7, with 7 bases matching TRBD2. V was pared by 4 bases and J by 0 bases, with 6 bases of the junction left unmatched. CDR1 SGHVS and CDR2 FNYEAQ come from the germline V gene. CDR3 length: 15 amino acids. CDR3 coding DNA: TGTGCCAGCAGCTCCCGGGGGGTATCCTCCTACGAGCAGTACTTC. It encodes CASSSRGVSSYEQYF.

The chain combines TRBV29-1 with TRBJ1-1; the D gene is possibly TRBD1 (5 bases). Germline loops: CDR1 SQVTM, CDR2 ANQGSEA. The V gene lost 5 bases and the J gene lost 3 bases, with 13 bases spanning the gap. The CDR3 consists of 13 residues. CDR3 DNA sequence: TGCAGCGTTCGGGTGGGAGGGGACACTGAAGCTTTCTTT. As protein: CSVRVGGDTEAFF.

This chain connects TRBV27 to TRBJ2-1; TRBD2 matches 7 bases. This CDR3 region has 13 residues. Germline CDR1 and CDR2: MNHEY and SMNVEV (reference sequence). V gave up 4 bases and J gave up 4 bases; unmatched junction bases: 1. The CDR3 DNA reads as TGTGCCAGCAGTTCGGGACTATACAATGAGCAGTTCTTC. Translating gives CASSSGLYNEQFF.

This chain connects TRBV10-1 to TRBJ2-2; 10 nucleotides agree with TRBD2. The ends lost 3 bases at V and 5 bases at J; junction bases unmatched: 3. The CDR3 loop spans 15 amino acids. The germline V gene has CDR1 WNHNN and CDR2 SYGVQD (reference sequence). The chain's CDR3 is CASSESGRETGELFF. CDR3 nucleotide sequence: TGCGCCAGCAGTGAAAGCGGGAGGGAAACCGGGGAGCTGTTTTTT.

This chain joins TRBV5-1 and TRBJ1-1; D may be TRBD1 (6 bases). Germline V gene sequence: CDR1 SGHRS, CDR2 YFSETQ. The CDR3 loop spans 14 amino acids. Deletions cut 4 bases from V and 5 bases from J, with 15 bases between. The CDR3 DNA sequence: TGCGCCAGCAGCGGCGGGGGGGGCATGACTGAAGCTTTCTTT. Its protein is CASSGGGGMTEAFF. Variable domain in full (rest from reference TRBV5-1 and TRBJ1-1): KAGVTQTPRYLIKTRGQQVTLSCSPISGHRSVSWYQQTPGQGLQFLFEYFSETQRNKGNFPGRFSGRQFSNSRSEMNVSTLELGDSALYLCASSGGGGMTEAFFGQGTRLTVV.

The rearrangement links TRBV4-3 to TRBJ1-6, with a tentative D call TRBD1 (6 bases). Trimming removed 1 base at V and 4 bases at J, with 11 bases between. This CDR3 spans 16 amino acids. Germline loops: CDR1 LGHNA, CDR2 YSLEER. CDR3 DNA: TGCGCCAGCAGCCAAGGGAAAGGGGGATATAATTCACCCCTCCACTTT. Translating gives CASSQGKGGYNSPLHF.

The chain links TRBV11-2 to TRBJ2-7; 9 nucleotides align to TRBD1. CDR3 size: 15 residues. V gave up 5 bases and J gave up 6 bases; unmatched junction bases: 11. Germline-derived CDR1 and CDR2 are SGHAT and FQNNGV. In DNA, the CDR3 is TGTGCCAGCAGCATAAGGCCGGGACAGGGAGTCGAGCAGTACTTC. Its translation: CASSIRPGQGVEQYF.

The V call is TRBV28, the J call TRBJ1-1, with unresolved D. The CDR3 covers 14 residues. Germline CDR1 MDHEN, CDR2 SYDVKM. With 5 bases removed from V and 0 bases from J, the gap between germline ends came to 10 bases. CDR3 coding DNA: TGTGCCAGCAGTCCTCGGGTGATGAACACTGAAGCTTTCTTT. Encoded protein: CASSPRVMNTEAFF.

J is TRBJ1-4 and V is TRBV5-1, with 7 bases fitting TRBD1. V lost 6 bases and J lost 4; bases outside the gene matches: 6. This CDR3 is built from 14 residues. The germline V gene encodes CDR1 SGHRS and CDR2 YFSETQ. This CDR3 reads CASTLTGNNEKLFF. The CDR3 DNA reads TGCGCCAGCACCCTGACAGGGAATAATGAAAAACTGTTTTTT.

This chain joins TRBV7-8 and TRBJ2-7; TRBD2 agrees at 8 bases. CDR1 and CDR2 (germline): SGHVS, FQNEAQ. With 5 bases clipped from V and 3 bases from J, the junction kept 6 bases outside the gene matches. The CDR3 extends over 14 amino acids. CDR3 sequence: CASSPPGLDYEQYF. The CDR3 nucleotides are TGTGCCAGCAGCCCTCCGGGACTAGACTACGAGCAGTACTTC.

V usage is TRBV7-6 and J usage is TRBJ2-7; maybe TRBD1 (5 bases). CDR1 and CDR2 (germline): SGHVS, FNYEAQ. This CDR3 contains 13 residues. V was trimmed by 1 base and J by 6 bases, leaving 10 bases between them. CDR3 nucleotide sequence: TGTGCCAGCAGCTTAGGGGGAAGGGGCGAGCAGTACTTC. Amino acid sequence: CASSLGGRGEQYF. Combining the CDR3 with reference TRBV7-6 and TRBJ2-7 gives the whole variable domain GAGVSQSPRYKVTKRGQDVALRCDPISGHVSLYWYRQALGQGPEFLTYFNYEAQQDKSGLPNDRFSAERPEGSISTLTIQRTEQRDSAMYRCASSLGGRGEQYFGPGTRLTVT.

The V gene is TRBV28, the J gene TRBJ1-4; D call uncertain. The CDR3 is made up of 12 amino acids. Per the germline V gene, CDR1 is MDHEN and CDR2 is SYDVKM. The V end was cut by 6 bases, the J end by 8 bases, with 10 bases between. The CDR3 region is CASRISAEKLFF. For the CDR3, the DNA is TGTGCCAGCAGGATAAGCGCCGAAAAACTGTTTTTT.

The chain combines TRBV28 with TRBJ1-2, with TRBD1 matching 7 bases. From germline, CDR1 is MDHEN and CDR2 SYDVKM. This CDR3 region has 14 residues. V gave up 5 bases and J gave up 0 bases; unmatched junction bases: 3. The CDR3 sequence is CASSPGTANYGYTF. The CDR3 nucleotides read TGTGCCAGCAGTCCCGGGACAGCTAACTATGGCTACACCTTC.

The chain joins TRBV7-2 to TRBJ2-7; 8 bases are a match to TRBD1. The germline V gene has CDR1 SGHTA and CDR2 FQGNSA. The V gene end was trimmed by 5 bases and the J gene end by 3 bases; junction bases not matched to a gene: 9. The CDR3 has 15 residues. The DNA for the CDR3 is TGTGCCAGCAGCCCTAAAACCGGGACAGGCTACGAGCAGTACTTC. Amino acid sequence: CASSPKTGTGYEQYF.

The rearrangement links TRBV2 to TRBJ2-7, with a possible D match to TRBD2 (6 bases). V lost 1 base, J lost 2 bases, and 12 bases lay in between. CDR1 and CDR2 from the germline V gene are SNHLY and FYNNEI. The CDR3 extends over 15 amino acids. This CDR3 reads CASSEEVGGPYEQYF. DNA for the CDR3: TGTGCCAGCAGTGAAGAAGTTGGAGGGCCCTACGAGCAGTACTTC.

The rearrangement links TRBV15 to TRBJ2-7, with D possibly matching TRBD1 (6 bases). Germline loops: CDR1 LNHNV, CDR2 YYDKDF (reference sequence). The length of the CDR3 is 15 residues. Trimming took 0 bases from V and 2 from J, leaving 11 bases between them. The CDR3 DNA reads TGTGCCACCAGCAGAGATCCCAGGGGTACCTACGAGCAGTACTTC. As protein: CATSRDPRGTYEQYF.

This clone has a handful of counts. The chain couples TRBV5-1 to TRBJ2-5; 7 nucleotides align to TRBD2. The germline V gene encodes CDR1 SGHRS and CDR2 YFSETQ. CDR3 length: 13 residues. V lost 4 bases and J lost 11; bases outside the gene matches: 11. CDR3 nucleotide sequence: TGCGCCAGCAGCGAGACGGGACCGCGGGAGCAGTACTTC. It specifies CASSETGPREQYF.

A few counts support this clone. The rearrangement joins TRBV5-1 to TRBJ2-3, with 10 bases identical to TRBD2. The CDR3 runs 16 residues. The J segment lost 4 bases and the V segment lost 4 bases, leaving 9 bases of the junction unmatched. Germline CDR1 is SGHRS and CDR2 is YFSETQ. Here the CDR3 DNA reads TGCGCCAGCAGCCCGCTAGCGGGAGTATTAGCAGATACGCAGTATTTT. Translating it yields CASSPLAGVLADTQYF.

Comments on this clone: A junction end diverges from the germline sequence, so it may reflect a read error. The rearrangement uses TRBV29-1 and TRBJ1-6, with no clear D. CDR1 SQVTM and CDR2 ANQGSEA come from the germline V gene. CDR3 size: 13 residues. CDR3 DNA: TGCAGCGTTAAAGAGACTAATAATTCACCCCTCCACTTT. It encodes CSVKETNNSPLHF.

This chain links TRBV5-5 with TRBJ1-1; TRBD1 aligns across 7 bases. Looked up from germline, CDR1 is SGHKS and CDR2 is YYEKEE (reference sequence). J was trimmed by 4 bases and V by 4 bases; bases with no gene match: 4. The CDR3 has 13 amino acids. The chain's CDR3 is CASSRWTGTEAFF. DNA of the CDR3: TGTGCCAGCAGCAGATGGACAGGCACTGAAGCTTTCTTT.

As to this clone: A read error may produce the germline difference seen at one junction end. The chain couples TRBV27 to TRBJ2-7; 7 positions agree with TRBD1. The CDR3 contains 11 residues. Germline V CDR1 and CDR2: MNHEY, SMNVEV (reference sequence). CDR3 bases: TGTGCCAGCAGTAACGGACAGGTACTCAACTTC. Its translation is CASSNGQVLNF.

The rearrangement uses TRBV28 and TRBJ2-7; tentative D call: TRBD2 (6 bases). The germline CDR1 and CDR2 sequences are MDHEN and SYDVKM. Between the trimmed V and J ends, which lost 6 bases and 4 bases, there was a span of 10 bases. This CDR3 contains 12 residues. The CDR3 loop is CASSLTSYEQYF. The CDR3 DNA sequence: TGTGCCAGCAGCCTGACTAGTTACGAGCAGTACTTC. The whole variable domain, remainder taken from reference TRBV28 and TRBJ2-7, is DVKVTQSSRYLVKRTGEKVFLECVQDMDHENMFWYRQDPGLGLRLIYFSYDVKMKEKGDIPEGYSVSREKKERFSLILESASTNQTSMYLCASSLTSYEQYFGPGTRLTVT.

The V gene is TRBV7-8, the J gene TRBJ1-1, with 7 bases matching TRBD1. The trim removed 5 bases at V and 0 bases at J, leaving 6 bases unmatched. The length of the CDR3 is 15 residues. Germline V CDR1 and CDR2: SGHVS, FQNEAQ. CDR3: CASSPRGALNTEAFF. CDR3 DNA: TGTGCCAGCAGCCCCAGGGGGGCACTGAACACTGAAGCTTTCTTT.

This sequence joins TRBV15 and TRBJ1-2, with TRBD1 as a possible D gene (6 bases). Germline V gene lookup returns CDR1 LNHNV and CDR2 YYDKDF (reference sequence). V was trimmed by 3 bases and J by 4 bases, leaving 6 bases between them. The CDR3 has 12 residues. The CDR3 reads CATSRDSYGYTF. In nucleotides, the CDR3 is TGTGCCACCAGCAGGGACAGCTATGGCTACACCTTC.

This clone was counted a single time. This chain uses TRBV5-6 with TRBJ2-7; no clear D gene. There are 15 residues in the CDR3. The ends were cut back, 4 bases at V and 6 bases at J, with 20 bases in the middle. Germline loops: CDR1 SGHDT, CDR2 YYEEEE. The CDR3 DNA reads as TGTGCCAGCAGCCCCGGGTCGAACTCCCAACCCGAGCAGTACTTC. This encodes CASSPGSNSQPEQYF. Full variable domain (missing parts from reference TRBV5-6 and TRBJ2-7): DAGVTQSPTHLIKTRGQQVTLRCSPKSGHDTVSWYQQALGQGPQFIFQYYEEEERQRGNFPDRFSGHQFPNYSSELNVNALLLGDSALYLCASSPGSNSQPEQYFGPGTRLTVT.